This T cell receptor beta chain was recorded in a study of T-cell memory formation after mild COVID-19. General study points: Contracting clones, day 15 to 85, had balanced CD4/CD8, and later expanders favored CD4+.

TCRdb reprocessed the 5' RACE reads via MiXCR and lists one record per CDR3 protein. This table has about 360,000 distinct CDR3 sequences, roughly 14% appearing once. There are a few counts of this clonotype. What it binds is unknown. Sequencing was performed on PBMCs or a T cell subset sorted from them (not recorded which). This sequence was found in a man aged 18 to 29 who had mild COVID-19 (a few samples of this study predate the infection). Cell type and time point are not known.

DNA of the CDR3: TGTGCCAGCAACCCCGGGGACAGTTTTTACGAGCAGTACTTC. It translates to CASNPGDSFYEQYF. This chain uses TRBV6-1 with TRBJ2-7; 7 positions agree with TRBD1. V lost 7 bases to trimming and J lost 4 bases; unmatched junction nucleotides: 10. CDR3 length equals 14 residues. The germline V gene has CDR1 MNHNS and CDR2 SASEGT.